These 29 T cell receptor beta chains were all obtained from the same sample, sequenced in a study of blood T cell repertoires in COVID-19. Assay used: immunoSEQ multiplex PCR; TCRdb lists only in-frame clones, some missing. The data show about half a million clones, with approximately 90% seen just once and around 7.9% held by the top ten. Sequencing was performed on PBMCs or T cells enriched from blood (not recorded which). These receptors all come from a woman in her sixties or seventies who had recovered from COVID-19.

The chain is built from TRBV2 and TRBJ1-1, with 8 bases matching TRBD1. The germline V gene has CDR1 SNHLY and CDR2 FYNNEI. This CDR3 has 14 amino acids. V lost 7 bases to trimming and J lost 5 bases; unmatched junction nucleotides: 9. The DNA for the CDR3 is TGTGCCAGCACCTCACAGGGGGAGGAAACTGAAGCTTTCTTT. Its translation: CASTSQGEETEAFF.

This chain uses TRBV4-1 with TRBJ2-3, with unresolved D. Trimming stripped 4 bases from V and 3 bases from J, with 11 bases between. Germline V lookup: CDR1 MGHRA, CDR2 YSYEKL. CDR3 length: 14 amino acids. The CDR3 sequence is CASSPSPGTDTQYF. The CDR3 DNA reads TGCGCCAGCAGCCCGTCCCCCGGGACAGATACGCAGTATTTT.

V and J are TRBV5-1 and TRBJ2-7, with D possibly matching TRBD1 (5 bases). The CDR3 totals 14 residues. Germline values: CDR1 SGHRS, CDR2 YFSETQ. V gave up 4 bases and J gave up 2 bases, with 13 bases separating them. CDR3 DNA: TGCGCCAGCAGCCTGACAGTGGGGACCTACGAGCAGTACGTC. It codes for CASSLTVGTYEQYV.

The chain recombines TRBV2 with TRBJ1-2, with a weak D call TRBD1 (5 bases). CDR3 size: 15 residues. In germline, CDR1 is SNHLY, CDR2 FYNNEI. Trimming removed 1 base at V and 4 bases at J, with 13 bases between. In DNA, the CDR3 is TGTGCCAGCAGTGAAGAAGGAGGGGCCGGCTATGGCTACACCTTC. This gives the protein CASSEEGGAGYGYTF.

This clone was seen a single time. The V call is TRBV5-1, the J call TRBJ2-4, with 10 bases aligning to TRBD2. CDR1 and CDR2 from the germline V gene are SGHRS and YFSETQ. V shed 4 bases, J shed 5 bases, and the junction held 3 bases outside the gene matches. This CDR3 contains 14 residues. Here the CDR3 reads CASSPGLAENIQYF. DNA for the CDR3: TGCGCCAGCAGCCCCGGACTAGCGGAAAACATTCAGTACTTC.

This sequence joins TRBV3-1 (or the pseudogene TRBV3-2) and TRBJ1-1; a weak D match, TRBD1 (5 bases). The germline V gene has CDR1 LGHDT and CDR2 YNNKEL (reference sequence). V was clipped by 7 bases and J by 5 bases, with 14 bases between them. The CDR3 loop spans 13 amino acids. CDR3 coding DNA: TGTGCCAGCATCTACTCGGGGGGGACTGAAGCTTTCTTT. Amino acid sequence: CASIYSGGTEAFF.

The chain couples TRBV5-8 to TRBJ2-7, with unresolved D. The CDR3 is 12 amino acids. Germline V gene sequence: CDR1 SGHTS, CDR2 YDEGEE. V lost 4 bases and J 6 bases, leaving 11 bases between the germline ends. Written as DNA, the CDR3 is TGTGCCAGCAGCCCCCAGAGAGGCGAGCAGTACGTC. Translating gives CASSPQRGEQYV.

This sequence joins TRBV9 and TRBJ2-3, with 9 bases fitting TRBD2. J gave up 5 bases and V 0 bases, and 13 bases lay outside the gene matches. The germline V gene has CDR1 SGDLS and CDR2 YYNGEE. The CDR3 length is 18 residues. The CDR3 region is CASSVGRGGPAAKDTQYF. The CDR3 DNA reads TGTGCCAGCAGCGTAGGGCGGGGGGGCCCCGCTGCGAAAGATACGCAGTATTTT.

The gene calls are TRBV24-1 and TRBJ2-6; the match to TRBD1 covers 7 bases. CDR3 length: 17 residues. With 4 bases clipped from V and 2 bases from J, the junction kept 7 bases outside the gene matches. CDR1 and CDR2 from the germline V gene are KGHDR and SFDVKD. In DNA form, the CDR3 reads TGTGCCACCAGTGACCCGACGACAGGGACTGGGGCCAACGTCCTGACTTTC. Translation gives CATSDPTTGTGANVLTF.

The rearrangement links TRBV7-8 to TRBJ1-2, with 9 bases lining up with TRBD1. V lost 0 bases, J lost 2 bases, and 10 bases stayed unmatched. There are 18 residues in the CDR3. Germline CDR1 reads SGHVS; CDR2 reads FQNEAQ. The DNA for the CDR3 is TGTGCCAGCAGCTTAGCGGGACAGGGACCGCTCCCCAACTATGGCTACACCTTC. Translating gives CASSLAGQGPLPNYGYTF. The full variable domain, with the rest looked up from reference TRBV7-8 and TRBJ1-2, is GAGVSQSPRYKVAKRGQDVALRCDPISGHVSLFWYQQALGQGPEFLTYFQNEAQLDKSGLPSDRFFAERPEGSVSTLKIQRTQQEDSAVYLCASSLAGQGPLPNYGYTFGSGTRLTVV.

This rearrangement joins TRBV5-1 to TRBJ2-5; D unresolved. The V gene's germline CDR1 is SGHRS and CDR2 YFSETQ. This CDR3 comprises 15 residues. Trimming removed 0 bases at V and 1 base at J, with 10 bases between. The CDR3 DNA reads TGCGCCAGCAGCTTGGCTTTCCAGTCCCAAGAGACCCAGTACTTC. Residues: CASSLAFQSQETQYF.

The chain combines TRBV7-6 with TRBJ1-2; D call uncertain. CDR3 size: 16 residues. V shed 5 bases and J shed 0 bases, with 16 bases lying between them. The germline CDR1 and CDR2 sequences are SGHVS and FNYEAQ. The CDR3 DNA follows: TGTGCCAGCAGCCTCCTAGGAGGCGGTGCTAACTATGGCTACACCTTC. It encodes CASSLLGGGANYGYTF.

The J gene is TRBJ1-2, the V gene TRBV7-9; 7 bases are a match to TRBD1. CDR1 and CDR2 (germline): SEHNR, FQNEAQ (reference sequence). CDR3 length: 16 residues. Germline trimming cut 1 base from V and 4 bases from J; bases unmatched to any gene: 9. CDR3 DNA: TGTGCCAGCAGCTTAGTCGGTACAGGGGAGTCCTATGGCTACACCTTC. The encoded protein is CASSLVGTGESYGYTF.

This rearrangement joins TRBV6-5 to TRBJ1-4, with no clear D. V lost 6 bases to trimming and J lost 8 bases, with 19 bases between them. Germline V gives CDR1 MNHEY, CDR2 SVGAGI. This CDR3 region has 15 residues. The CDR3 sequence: CASRPSTLTEEKLFF. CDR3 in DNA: TGTGCCAGCAGACCCTCGACGCTTACAGAGGAAAAACTGTTTTTT.

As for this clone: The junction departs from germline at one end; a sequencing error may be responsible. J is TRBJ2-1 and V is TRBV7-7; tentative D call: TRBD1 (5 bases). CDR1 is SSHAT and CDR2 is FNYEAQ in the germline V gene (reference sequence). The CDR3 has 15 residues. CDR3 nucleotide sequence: TGTGCTAGCAGCTTAGAAGCAGTCAGGGCAGGGGAGCAGTTCTTC. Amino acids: CASSLEAVRAGEQFF.

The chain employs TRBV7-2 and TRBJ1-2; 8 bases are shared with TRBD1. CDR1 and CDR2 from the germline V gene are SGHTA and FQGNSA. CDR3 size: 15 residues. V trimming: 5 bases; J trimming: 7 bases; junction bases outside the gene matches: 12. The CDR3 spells CASSQIAGGAGGYTF. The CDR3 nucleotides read TGTGCCAGCAGCCAAATAGCAGGGGGCGCGGGTGGCTACACCTTC.

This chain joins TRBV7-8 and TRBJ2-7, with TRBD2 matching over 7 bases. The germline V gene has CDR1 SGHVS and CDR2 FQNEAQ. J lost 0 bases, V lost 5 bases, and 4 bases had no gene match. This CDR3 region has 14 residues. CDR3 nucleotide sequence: TGTGCCAGCAGCGCCGGACTAGTCTCCTACGAGCAGTACGTC. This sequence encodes CASSAGLVSYEQYV.

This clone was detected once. The CDR3 here is CANNPPHPGFQPQHF. Here the CDR3 DNA reads TGTGCCAACAACCCTCCCCATCCTGGTTTTCAGCCCCAGCATTTT. The chain carries TRBV6-5 and TRBJ1-5; D is ambiguous. This CDR3 contains 15 residues. The V end was cut by 10 bases, the J end by 6 bases, with 22 bases between. CDR1 MNHEY and CDR2 SVGAGI come from the germline V gene.

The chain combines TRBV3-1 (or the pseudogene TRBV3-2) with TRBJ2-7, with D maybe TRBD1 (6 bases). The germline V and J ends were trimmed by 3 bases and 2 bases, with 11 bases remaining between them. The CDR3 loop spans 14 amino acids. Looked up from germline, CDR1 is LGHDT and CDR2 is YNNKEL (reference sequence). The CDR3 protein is CASSQTGKTYEQYF. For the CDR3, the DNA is TGTGCCAGCAGCCAGACAGGAAAAACCTACGAGCAGTACTTC.

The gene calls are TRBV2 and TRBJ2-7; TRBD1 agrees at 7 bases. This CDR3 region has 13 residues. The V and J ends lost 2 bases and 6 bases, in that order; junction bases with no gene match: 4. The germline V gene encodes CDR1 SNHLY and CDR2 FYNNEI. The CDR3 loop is CASSERPGGEQYV. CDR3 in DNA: TGTGCCAGCAGTGAAAGGCCAGGGGGCGAGCAGTACGTC.

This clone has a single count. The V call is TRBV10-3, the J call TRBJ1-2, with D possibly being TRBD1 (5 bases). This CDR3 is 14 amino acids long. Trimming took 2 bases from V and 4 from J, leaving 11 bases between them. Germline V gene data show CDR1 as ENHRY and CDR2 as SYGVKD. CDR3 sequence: CAISEGEGAYGYTF. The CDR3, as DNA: TGTGCCATCAGTGAGGGGGAAGGGGCCTATGGCTACACCTTC.

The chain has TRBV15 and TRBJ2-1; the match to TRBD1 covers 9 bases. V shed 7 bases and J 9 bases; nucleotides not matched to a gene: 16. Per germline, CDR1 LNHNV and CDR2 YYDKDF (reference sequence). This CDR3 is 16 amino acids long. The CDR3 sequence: CATTDNPGQGWGEQFF. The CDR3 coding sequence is TGTGCCACCACCGACAACCCGGGACAGGGCTGGGGTGAGCAGTTCTTC.

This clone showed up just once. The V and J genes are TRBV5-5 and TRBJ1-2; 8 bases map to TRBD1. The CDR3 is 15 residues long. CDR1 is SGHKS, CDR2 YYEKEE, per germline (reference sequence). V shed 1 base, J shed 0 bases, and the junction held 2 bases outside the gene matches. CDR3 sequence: CASSLRQGSNYGYTF. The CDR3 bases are TGTGCCAGCAGCTTGAGACAGGGGTCTAACTATGGCTACACCTTC.

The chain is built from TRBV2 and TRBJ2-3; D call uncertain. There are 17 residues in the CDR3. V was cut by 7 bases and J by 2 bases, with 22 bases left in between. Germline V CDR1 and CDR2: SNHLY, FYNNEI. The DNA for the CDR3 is TGTGCCAGCATTCGAACATGGGTGGCGGTTATCACAGATACGCAGTATTTT. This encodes CASIRTWVAVITDTQYF.

The CDR3 protein is CASKLARTGELFF. The CDR3 region has the DNA TGTGCCAGCAAACTAGCGCGCACCGGGGAGCTGTTTTTT. The V gene is TRBV3-1 (or the pseudogene TRBV3-2), the J gene TRBJ2-2, with 7 bases lining up with TRBD2. This CDR3 contains 13 residues. Germline V CDR1 and CDR2: LGHDT, YNNKEL (reference sequence). With 7 bases clipped from V and 4 bases from J, the junction kept 3 bases outside the gene matches.

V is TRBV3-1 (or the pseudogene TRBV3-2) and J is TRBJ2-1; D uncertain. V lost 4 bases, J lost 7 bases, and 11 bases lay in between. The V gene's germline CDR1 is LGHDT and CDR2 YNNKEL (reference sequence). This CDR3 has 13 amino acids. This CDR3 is CASSPSGRNEQFF. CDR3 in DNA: TGTGCCAGCAGCCCCTCCGGTAGAAATGAGCAGTTCTTC.

As DNA, the CDR3 is TGTGCCAGCTCGGAAGACAGGGTGTCTTCACCCCTCCACTTT. Translation gives CASSEDRVSSPLHF. The rearrangement uses TRBV18 and TRBJ1-6; 7 bases match TRBD1. CDR1 is KGHSH, CDR2 LQKENI, per germline. V lost 6 bases, J lost 9 bases, and 8 bases stayed unmatched. The CDR3 spans 14 residues.

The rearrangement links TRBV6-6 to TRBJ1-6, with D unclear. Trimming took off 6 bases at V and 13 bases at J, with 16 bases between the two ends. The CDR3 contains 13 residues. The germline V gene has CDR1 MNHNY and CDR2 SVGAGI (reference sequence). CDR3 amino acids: CASSYQIGGPLHF. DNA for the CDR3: TGTGCCAGCAGCTACCAGATCGGAGGGCCCCTCCACTTT.

The CDR3 spells CASTPTGREAFF. The CDR3 DNA reads as TGTGCCAGCACCCCCACAGGGCGAGAAGCTTTCTTT. This chain joins TRBV13 and TRBJ1-1; a weak D match, TRBD1 (6 bases). The CDR3 sequence is 12 residues long. From germline, CDR1 is PRHDT and CDR2 FYEKMQ (reference sequence). The V and J ends lost 7 bases and 8 bases respectively, with 14 bases between them.